This TCR beta chain was sequenced in a study of blood T cells in healthy people across ages. Overall study findings and caveats: Naive and antigen-experienced cells were not separated, limiting conclusive comparison. Diversity figures based on one million T cells were deemed too low.

Every donor provided 9.5 to 10 milliliters of peripheral blood. Then a second PCR, running roughly 7 to 11 cycles, was carried out with a sample-barcoded 5' primer and a J-beta primer mix. TCRdb re-analysed the 5' RACE reads in MiXCR, keeping a single row per CDR3 protein. The data contain about 930,000 distinct CDR3 sequences, roughly 29% of them singletons. Concerning this clonotype: The antigen remains undetermined.

These data are also associated with another study on T cells of mothers and their children.

The sequence was obtained from a woman aged 40 to 55 in good health. Sequences were obtained from blood.

The CDR3 DNA sequence: TGTGCCAGCAGTGGCCCGCCCGGGACAGGGGAGAGCAATCAGCCCCAGCATTTT. Translated: CASSGPPGTGESNQPQHF. This sequence joins TRBV6-2 or TRBV6-3 and TRBJ1-5, with 10 bases aligning to TRBD1. Per germline, CDR1 MNHEY and CDR2 SVGEGT. The junction had 11 bases not matched to a gene; V was cut back by 5 bases and J by 1 base. The CDR3 sequence is 18 residues long.